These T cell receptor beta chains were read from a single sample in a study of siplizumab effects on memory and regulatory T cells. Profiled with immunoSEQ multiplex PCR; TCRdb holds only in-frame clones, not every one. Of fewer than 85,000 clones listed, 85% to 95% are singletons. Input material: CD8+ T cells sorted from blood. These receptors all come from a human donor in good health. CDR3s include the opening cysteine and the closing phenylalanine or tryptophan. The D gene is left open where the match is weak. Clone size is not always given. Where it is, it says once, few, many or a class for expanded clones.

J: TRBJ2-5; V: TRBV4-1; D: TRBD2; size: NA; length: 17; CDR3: CASSQGDVSLGGETQYF; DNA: TGCGCCAGCAGCCAAGGGGATGTCTCCCTCGGGGGGGAGACCCAGTACTTC
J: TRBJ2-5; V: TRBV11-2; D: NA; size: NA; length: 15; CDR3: CASSLVGSVRETQYF; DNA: TGTGCCAGCAGCTTAGTCGGTAGCGTCCGAGAGACCCAGTACTTC
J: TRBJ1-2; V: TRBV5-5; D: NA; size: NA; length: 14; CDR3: CASSHGQINYGYTF; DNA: TGTGCCAGCAGCCATGGACAGATAAACTATGGCTACACCTTC
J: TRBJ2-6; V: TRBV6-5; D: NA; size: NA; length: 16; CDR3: CASSYSRGSGANVLTF; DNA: TGTGCCAGCAGTTACTCGAGGGGCTCTGGGGCCAACGTCCTGACTTTC
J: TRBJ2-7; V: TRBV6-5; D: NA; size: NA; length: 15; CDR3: CASRLGVAPSYEQYF; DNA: TGTGCCAGCAGGCTGGGAGTAGCGCCCTCCTACGAGCAGTACTTC
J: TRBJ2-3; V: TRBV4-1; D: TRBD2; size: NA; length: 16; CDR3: CASSQASGRLTDTQYF; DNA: TGCGCCAGCAGCCAAGCTAGCGGGAGGCTCACAGATACGCAGTATTTT
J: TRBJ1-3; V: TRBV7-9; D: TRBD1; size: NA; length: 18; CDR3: CASSYPGQGIDSGNTIYF; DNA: TGTGCCAGCAGCTACCCGGGACAGGGGATAGATTCTGGAAACACCATATATTTT
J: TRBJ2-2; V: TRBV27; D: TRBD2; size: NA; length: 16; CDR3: CASSFQLAGGVGELFF; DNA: TGTGCCAGCAGTTTCCAACTAGCGGGAGGGGTCGGGGAGCTGTTTTTT
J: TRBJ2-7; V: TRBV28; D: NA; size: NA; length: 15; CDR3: CASSLSETSPYEQYF; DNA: TGTGCCAGCAGTTTGAGCGAAACTAGCCCCTACGAGCAGTACTTC
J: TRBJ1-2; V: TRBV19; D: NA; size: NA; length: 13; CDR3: CASSIVRGDGYTF; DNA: TGTGCCAGTAGTATCGTCCGGGGAGATGGCTACACCTTC
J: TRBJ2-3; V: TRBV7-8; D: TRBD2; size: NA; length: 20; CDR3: CASSLPRPGLAETSTDTQYF; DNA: TGTGCCAGCAGCTTACCCCGGCCGGGACTAGCGGAAACTAGCACAGATACGCAGTATTTT
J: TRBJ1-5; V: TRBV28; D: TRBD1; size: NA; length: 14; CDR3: CAIGRDRLNQPQHF; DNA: TGTGCCATTGGCCGGGACAGACTAAATCAGCCCCAGCATTTT
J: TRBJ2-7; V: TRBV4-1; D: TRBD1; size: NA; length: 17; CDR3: CASSQEETGTGGYEQYF; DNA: TGCGCCAGCAGCCAAGAAGAGACCGGGACAGGAGGCTACGAGCAGTACTTC
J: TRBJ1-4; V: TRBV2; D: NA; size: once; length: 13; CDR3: CASRPTGNEKLFF; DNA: TGTGCCAGCAGGCCCACAGGGAATGAAAAACTGTTTTTT
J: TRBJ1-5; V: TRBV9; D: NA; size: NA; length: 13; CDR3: CASSVAGNQPQHF; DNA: TGTGCCAGCAGCGTAGCCGGCAATCAGCCCCAGCATTTT
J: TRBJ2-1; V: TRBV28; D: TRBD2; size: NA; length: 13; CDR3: CATASGAYNEQFF; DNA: TGTGCCACGGCTAGCGGGGCTTACAATGAGCAGTTCTTC
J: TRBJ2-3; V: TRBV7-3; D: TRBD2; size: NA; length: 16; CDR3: CASSHGLAASTDTQYF; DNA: TGTGCCAGCAGCCACGGACTAGCGGCTAGCACAGATACGCAGTATTTT
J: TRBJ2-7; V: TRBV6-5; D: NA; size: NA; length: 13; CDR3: CASSYLGFYEQYF; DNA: TGTGCCAGCAGTTACCTCGGTTTCTACGAGCAGTACTTC
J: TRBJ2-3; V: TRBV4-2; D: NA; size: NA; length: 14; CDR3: CASSQKAGSDTQYF; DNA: TGTGCCAGCAGCCAAAAAGCGGGTTCAGATACGCAGTATTTT
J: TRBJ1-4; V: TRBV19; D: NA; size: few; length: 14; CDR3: CASSMHSRGEKLFF; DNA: TGTGCCAGTAGTATGCATTCACGGGGTGAAAAACTGTTTTTT
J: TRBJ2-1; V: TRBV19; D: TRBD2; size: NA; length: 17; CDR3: CASTTTIRREAYNEQFF; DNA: TGTGCCAGTACCACCACTATTCGGCGGGAGGCCTACAATGAGCAGTTCTTC
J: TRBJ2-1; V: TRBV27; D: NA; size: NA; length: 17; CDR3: CASSLYGGRPSYNEQFF; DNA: TGTGCCAGCAGTTTATACGGGGGGCGCCCCTCCTACAATGAGCAGTTCTTC
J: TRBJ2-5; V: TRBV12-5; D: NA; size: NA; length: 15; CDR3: CASGLVQGRWETQYF; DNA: TGTGCTAGTGGTTTGGTACAAGGGAGGTGGGAGACCCAGTACTTC
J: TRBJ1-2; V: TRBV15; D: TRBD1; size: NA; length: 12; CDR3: CATSREGARNKF; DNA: TGTGCCACCAGCAGGGAGGGGGCTCGTAACAAATTC
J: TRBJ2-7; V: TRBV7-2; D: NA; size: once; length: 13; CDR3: CASRTIGTDEQYF; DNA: TGTGCCAGCAGAACAATCGGGACCGACGAGCAGTACTTC
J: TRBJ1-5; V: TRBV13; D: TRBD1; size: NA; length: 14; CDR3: CASSNRGSNQPQHF; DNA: TGTGCCAGCAGCAACAGGGGTAGCAATCAGCCCCAGCATTTT
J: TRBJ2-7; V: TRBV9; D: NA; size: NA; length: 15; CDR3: CASSVAFDRTYEQYF; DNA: TGTGCCAGCAGCGTAGCTTTCGACAGGACCTACGAGCAGTACTTC
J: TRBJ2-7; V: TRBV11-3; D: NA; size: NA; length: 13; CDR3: CASSLGPFGEQYF; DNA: TGTGCCAGCAGCTTGGGCCCCTTTGGGGAGCAGTACTTC
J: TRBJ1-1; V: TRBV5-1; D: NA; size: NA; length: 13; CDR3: CASSLEWNTEAFF; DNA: TGCGCCAGCAGCTTGGAATGGAACACTGAAGCTTTCTTT